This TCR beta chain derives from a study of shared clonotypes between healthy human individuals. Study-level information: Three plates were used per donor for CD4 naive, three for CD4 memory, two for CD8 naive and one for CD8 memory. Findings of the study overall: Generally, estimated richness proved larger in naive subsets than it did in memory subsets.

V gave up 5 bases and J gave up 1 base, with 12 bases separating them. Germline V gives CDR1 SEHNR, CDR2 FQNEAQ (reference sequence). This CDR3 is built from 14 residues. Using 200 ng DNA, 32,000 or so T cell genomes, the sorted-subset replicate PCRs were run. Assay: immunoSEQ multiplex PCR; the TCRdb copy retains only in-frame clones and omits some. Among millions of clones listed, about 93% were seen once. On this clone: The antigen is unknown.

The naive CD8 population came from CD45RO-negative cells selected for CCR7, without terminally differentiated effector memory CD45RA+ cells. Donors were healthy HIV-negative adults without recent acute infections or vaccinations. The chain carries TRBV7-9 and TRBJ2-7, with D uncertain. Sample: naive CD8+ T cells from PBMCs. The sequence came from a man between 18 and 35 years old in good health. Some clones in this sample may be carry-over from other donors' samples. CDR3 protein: CASSQSLRSYEQYF. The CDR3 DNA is TGTGCCAGCAGCCAGAGTCTCCGGTCCTACGAGCAGTACTTC.